This T cell receptor (beta chain) comes out of a study of blood T cell repertoires in COVID-19 (TCRdb year 2020). Concerning the study at large: Samples covering the acute and convalescent phases of COVID-19 were provided by collaborators in the United States, Italy and Spain. Samples came from the ongoing ImmuneRACE study (first 160 participants) plus 1,254 subjects from 6 global collaborators. The repertoires were made available in a free public database intended to serve as a resource for research on the immune response to SARS-CoV-2. The material from the prospective study consisted of cDNA or gDNA derived from T cells, B-cell-depleted T cells, or PBMCs. HLA class I and class II types, where available, came from metadata supplied by the sample provider rather than from assay-based typing. Deeply sampled blood TCRbeta repertoires from subjects exposed to, actively infected with, or recovered from COVID-19 were included in the dataset. A de-identified subject ID, COVID-19 status, age in years and sex were almost always included in the sample metadata. Overall study results and their limits: Clinical and demographic metadata were provided uncurated, with the amount varying by source and participant.

Trimming costs V 4 bases and J 9 bases, and their ends lie 19 bases apart. Based on the germline V gene, the CDR1 and CDR2 sequences are KGHSH and LQKENI. The CDR3 covers 16 residues, taking in both the cysteine and the phenylalanine. The sequence is cut down to CDR3 DNA, 48 bases in frame from base 1. Collaborating institutions collected whole blood in K2EDTA tubes following their own protocols. For TCRbeta analysis, collaborators shipped samples in one of three forms: frozen whole blood, isolated PBMCs, or DNA extracted from either of those sample types. The immunoSEQ Assay, a bias-controlled multiplex PCR, was used to amplify TCRbeta CDR3 regions from genomic DNA. Regarding the original processing steps: The number of nucleated cells in each sample was estimated from the amplification of reference gene primers within the assay. To quantify the absolute abundance of each unique TCRbeta CDR3 rearrangement, sequence reads were collapsed and filtered. For each sample, productive Simpson clonality was calculated by taking the square root of Simpson's diversity index across productive rearrangements. TCRdb carries this immuneACCESS record with in-frame sequences only. Its versions omit some clonotypes, under half of them owing to an unresolved V gene in the studies checked, with the rest unexplained. Clone size and V and J calls were adopted from that table, with D and trimming inferred from the DNA. Here the sample has some 210,000 clones; 80% to 85% occur a single time. Around 19% of the sample rests with the top ten.

With regard to this clone: No cognate antigen has been identified for it. Base qualities were left out, and no much larger clone turns up one base away.

The receptor was derived from a human donor in a cohort sampled during active COVID-19. The rearranged segments are TRBV18 and TRBJ1-6, and TRBD1 may be the D gene, going by 5 matching bases. The specimen was peripheral blood. In nucleotides, the sequence is TGTGCCAGCTCACAGGACGTCCGGGGGAACATTTCACCCCTCCACTTT. Its amino acids are CASSQDVRGNISPLHF. The variable domain in full, with residues beyond the CDR3 obtained from the reference TRBV18 and TRBJ1-6 genes, is NAGVMQNPRHLVRRRGQEARLRCSPMKGHSHVYWYRQLPEEGLKFMVYLQKENIIDESGMPKERFSAEFPKEGPSILRIQQVVRGDSAAYFCASSQDVRGNISPLHFGNGTRLTVT.